A single sample gave rise to the 18 T cell receptor beta chains below, sequenced in a study of graft-versus-host responses after intestinal transplantation. No antigen has been assigned to these receptors. Profiled with immunoSEQ multiplex PCR; TCRdb holds only in-frame clones, not every one. The repertoire holds approximately 90,000 clones, with around 90% as singletons. The input for sequencing was unstimulated CD8+ T cells sorted from spleen or lymph node cells, taken before transplant. The receptors come from a human donor who was the organ donor for an intestinal transplant.

The V call is TRBV5-1, the J call TRBJ2-7; the match to TRBD1 covers 11 bases. Trimming cost V 2 bases and J 4 bases; bases outside gene matches: 2. From germline, CDR1 is SGHRS and CDR2 YFSETQ. This CDR3 is 14 amino acids long. The CDR3 sequence: CASSLGTGGYEQYF. Written as DNA, the CDR3 is TGCGCCAGCAGCTTAGGGACAGGGGGTTACGAGCAGTACTTC.

A single count supports this clone. This CDR3 is CASSWGQMGGNTEAFF. DNA for the CDR3: TGTGCCAGCAGCTGGGGGCAAATGGGCGGGAACACTGAAGCTTTCTTT. V usage is TRBV7-2 and J usage is TRBJ1-1; perhaps TRBD1 as D (6 bases). Trimming pared 4 bases from V and 1 base from J, leaving 16 bases between. CDR3 length equals 16 residues. CDR1 is SGHTA and CDR2 is FQGNSA in the germline V gene.

V is TRBV4-1 and J is TRBJ1-3; 8 nucleotides align to TRBD1. CDR1 MGHRA and CDR2 YSYEKL come from the germline V gene. V shed 0 bases and J 2 bases; nucleotides not matched to a gene: 3. The CDR3 length is 16 residues. As DNA, the CDR3 is TGCGCCAGCAGCCAAGAGCCGGGACAGGCTGGAAACACCATATATTTT. It specifies CASSQEPGQAGNTIYF.

The V and J genes are TRBV5-5 and TRBJ1-2; D not certain. Germline CDR1 and CDR2: SGHKS and YYEKEE (reference sequence). The length of the CDR3 is 15 residues. The V end was cut by 4 bases, the J end by 4 bases, with 17 bases between. Here the CDR3 reads CASSPYPTASYGYTF. For the CDR3, the DNA is TGTGCCAGCAGCCCGTATCCGACGGCTAGCTATGGCTACACCTTC.

The rearrangement links TRBV7-9 to TRBJ1-6, with D possibly being TRBD1 (5 bases). Germline CDR1 is SEHNR and CDR2 is FQNEAQ (reference sequence). The germline V and J ends were trimmed by 1 base and 1 base, with 14 bases remaining between them. CDR3 length: 18 amino acids. CDR3 in amino acids: CASSLEGPIPSYNSPLHF. CDR3 sequence (DNA): TGTGCCAGCAGCTTAGAGGGGCCGATCCCTTCCTATAATTCACCCCTCCACTTT.

The rearrangement joins TRBV11-3 to TRBJ2-3; 8 bases match TRBD2. Trimming removed 3 bases from V and 1 base from J; junction bases left unmatched: 9. The V gene's germline CDR1 is SGHNT and CDR2 YENEEA. CDR3 length: 17 amino acids. In DNA form, the CDR3 reads TGTGCCAGCAGCTTGGGTATAGCGGGAACCGGCACAGATACGCAGTATTTT. Translation gives CASSLGIAGTGTDTQYF.

This chain connects TRBV5-4 to TRBJ1-1; no clear D. The V gene lost 4 bases and the J gene lost 5 bases, with 6 bases spanning the gap. This CDR3 contains 11 residues. Germline loops: CDR1 SGHNT, CDR2 YYREEE (reference sequence). The CDR3 bases are TGTGCCAGCAGCACCAGGACTGAAGCTTTCTTT. It encodes CASSTRTEAFF.

The chain recombines TRBV4-1 with TRBJ2-1; D gene uncertain. V gave up 0 bases and J gave up 6 bases, with 15 bases separating them. CDR1 and CDR2 from the germline V gene are MGHRA and YSYEKL. This CDR3 is 16 amino acids long. This CDR3 is CASSQDGGADLNEQFF. The CDR3 region has the DNA TGCGCCAGCAGCCAAGATGGTGGTGCGGACCTCAATGAGCAGTTCTTC.

This CDR3 is CASSEGGRNTGELFF. DNA of the CDR3: TGCGCCAGCAGTGAAGGGGGTAGGAACACCGGGGAGCTGTTTTTT. The J gene is TRBJ2-2, the V gene TRBV10-1, with D possibly being TRBD1 (6 bases). Trimming shortened V by 3 bases and J by 1 base, and 9 bases separated the two germline ends. The CDR3 loop spans 15 amino acids. CDR1 and CDR2 from the germline V gene are WNHNN and SYGVQD (reference sequence).

The chain recombines TRBV2 with TRBJ2-7; TRBD1 agrees at 8 bases. Germline CDR1 and CDR2: SNHLY and FYNNEI. V gave up 6 bases and J gave up 3 bases; unmatched junction bases: 7. The CDR3 consists of 14 residues. The CDR3 sequence is CASRSGTGGYEQYF. Here the CDR3 DNA reads TGTGCCAGCAGGTCCGGGACAGGAGGCTACGAGCAGTACTTC.

The rearrangement joins TRBV29-1 to TRBJ1-1; no clear D. This CDR3 has 12 amino acids. V was trimmed by 5 bases and J by 2 bases, leaving 9 bases between them. Germline CDR1 is SQVTM and CDR2 is ANQGSEA. As DNA, the CDR3 is TGCAGCGTTTCCTCGAGAAACACTGAAGCTTTCTTT. This sequence encodes CSVSSRNTEAFF. The full variable domain, in which reference TRBV29-1 and TRBJ1-1 provide the parts outside the CDR3, is SAVISQKPSRDICQRGTSLTIQCQVDSQVTMMFWYRQQPGQSLTLIATANQGSEATYESGFVIDKFPISRPNLTFSTLTVSNMSPEDSSIYLCSVSSRNTEAFFGQGTRLTVV.

The chain has TRBV6-5 and TRBJ2-7; D may correspond to TRBD1 or TRBD2 (5 bases each). CDR3 size: 12 residues. Trimming pared 2 bases from V and 6 bases from J, leaving 8 bases between. CDR1 and CDR2 from the germline V gene are MNHEY and SVGAGI. The CDR3 region is CASSYGGTEQYF. In nucleotides, the CDR3 is TGTGCCAGCAGTTACGGGGGAACCGAGCAGTACTTC.

This clone was observed a single time. The V gene is TRBV15, the J gene TRBJ2-3, with TRBD2 matching 11 bases. Germline trimming cut 8 bases from V and 4 bases from J; bases unmatched to any gene: 20. The V gene's germline CDR1 is LNHNV and CDR2 YYDKDF (reference sequence). The CDR3 sequence is 19 residues long. The CDR3 region has the DNA TGTGCCACCGGACACCGTCTTGGGGCTAGCGGGGGGAGCCCAGATACGCAGTATTTT. This encodes CATGHRLGASGGSPDTQYF.

The chain links TRBV6-5 to TRBJ1-2, with 7 nucleotides matching TRBD1. Germline assignment: CDR1 MNHEY and CDR2 SVGAGI. Losses at the gene ends were 3 bases for V and 4 bases for J; bases not matched to a gene: 8. CDR3 length: 15 amino acids. CDR3 region: CASSYSTGQIYGYTF. The CDR3 nucleotides read TGTGCCAGCAGTTATAGTACGGGACAGATCTATGGCTACACCTTC.

CDR3 region: CASSFGSGGYYGYTF. In DNA, the CDR3 is TGTGCCAGCAGTTTTGGGTCTGGCGGTTACTATGGCTACACCTTC. The chain carries TRBV27 and TRBJ1-2; D gene uncertain. V lost 3 bases to trimming and J lost 3 bases, with 14 bases between them. The CDR3 contains 15 residues. The germline CDR1 and CDR2 sequences are MNHEY and SMNVEV (reference sequence).

V usage is TRBV19 and J usage is TRBJ1-2; the D gene is possibly TRBD1 (5 bases). Germline CDR1 reads LNHDA; CDR2 reads SQIVND (reference sequence). V shed 7 bases and J shed 7 bases, with 13 bases lying between them. There are 12 residues in the CDR3. In DNA form, the CDR3 reads TGTGCCAGTAAGGGGTGGGAGTCTGGCTACACCTTC. Residues: CASKGWESGYTF.

The chain carries TRBV5-4 and TRBJ1-6, with 12 bases aligning to TRBD1. Germline V gene data show CDR1 as SGHNT and CDR2 as YYREEE (reference sequence). V shed 4 bases and J 2 bases; nucleotides not matched to a gene: 4. The CDR3 extends over 17 amino acids. The CDR3 loop is CASSRDRGHTYNSPLHF. In DNA, the CDR3 is TGTGCCAGCAGCAGGGACAGGGGGCACACCTATAATTCACCCCTCCACTTT.

The V call is TRBV7-9, the J call TRBJ1-4; D is possibly TRBD1 (6 bases). V lost 8 bases and J lost 8, with 18 bases in between. The CDR3 is made up of 14 amino acids. Germline CDR1 is SEHNR and CDR2 is FQNEAQ (reference sequence). CDR3 DNA sequence: TGTGCCAGCGAAGAGGGGGTTACGAGGGAAAAACTGTTTTTT. It yields the protein CASEEGVTREKLFF.